This is a list of T cell receptor beta chains from one sample in a study of blood T cells in healthy people across ages. MiXCR, applied by TCRdb to the 5' RACE reads, yields one record per CDR3 protein. The sample gives roughly 1.9 million distinct CDR3 sequences, about two fifths of which show up once; under 25% is in the top ten. The sequenced sample consisted of blood. The origin of the receptors is a human donor in good health. Each CDR3 is given with its conserved first and last residue. The D gene is left open where the match is weak. Only some rows state a clone size, as once, few, many or a class for expanded clones.

clone_size: few; d_call: TRBD2; v_call: TRBV2; j_call: TRBJ2-6; cdr3_aa: CASSQRGRISGANVLTF; cdr3_nt: TGTGCCAGCAGCCAGCGGGGGCGTATCTCTGGGGCCAACGTCCTGACTTTC
clone_size: -; d_call: -; v_call: TRBV30; j_call: TRBJ2-7; cdr3_aa: CAWSVLRSRYGQYF; cdr3_nt: TGTGCCTGGAGTGTACTCAGGAGTCGGTACGGGCAGTACTTC
clone_size: -; d_call: -; v_call: TRBV24-1; j_call: TRBJ2-5; cdr3_aa: CATSVMVTQYF; cdr3_nt: TGTGCCACCAGTGTCATGGTGACCCAGTACTTC
clone_size: many; d_call: -; v_call: TRBV7-3; j_call: TRBJ2-5; cdr3_aa: CASSSQGRETQYF; cdr3_nt: TGTGCCAGCAGCTCCCAAGGCCGAGAGACCCAGTACTTC
clone_size: -; d_call: TRBD2; v_call: TRBV10-3; j_call: TRBJ2-7; cdr3_aa: CAISDTSGGARTYEQYF; cdr3_nt: TGTGCCATCAGTGACACTAGCGGGGGGGCCAGGACCTACGAGCAGTACTTC
clone_size: -; d_call: -; v_call: TRBV4-3; j_call: TRBJ2-1; cdr3_aa: CASSQEIGLGVNSYNEQFF; cdr3_nt: TGCGCCAGCAGCCAAGAAATAGGTTTAGGAGTTAACTCCTACAATGAGCAGTTCTTC
clone_size: -; d_call: -; v_call: TRBV29-1; j_call: TRBJ2-7; cdr3_aa: CSVATGPYEQYF; cdr3_nt: TGCAGCGTTGCGACAGGTCCCTACGAGCAGTACTTC
clone_size: -; d_call: -; v_call: TRBV6-4; j_call: TRBJ1-1; cdr3_aa: CASSVFLGSTEAFF; cdr3_nt: TGTGCCAGCAGTGTTTTTTTAGGGTCGACTGAAGCTTTCTTT
clone_size: once; d_call: -; v_call: TRBV29-1; j_call: TRBJ2-7; cdr3_aa: CSVERVGDYEQYF; cdr3_nt: TGCAGCGTTGAACGGGTTGGGGATTACGAGCAGTACTTC
clone_size: -; d_call: TRBD1; v_call: TRBV12-3/TRBV12-4; j_call: TRBJ2-3; cdr3_aa: CASRRDRGITADTQYF; cdr3_nt: TGTGCCAGCAGAAGGGACAGGGGAATTACGGCAGATACGCAGTATTTT
clone_size: once; d_call: -; v_call: TRBV4-2; j_call: TRBJ1-2; cdr3_aa: CASSQDWQGWGFGYTF; cdr3_nt: TGTGCCAGCAGCCAAGATTGGCAGGGCTGGGGATTTGGCTACACCTTC
clone_size: -; d_call: -; v_call: TRBV28; j_call: TRBJ1-2; cdr3_aa: CASSLGRAGGLGYTF; cdr3_nt: TGTGCCAGCAGTTTAGGCCGGGCCGGTGGTCTTGGCTACACCTTC
clone_size: -; d_call: -; v_call: TRBV7-2; j_call: TRBJ1-2; cdr3_aa: CASSTKAENYGYTF; cdr3_nt: TGTGCCAGCAGCACCAAGGCGGAAAACTATGGCTACACCTTC
clone_size: -; d_call: TRBD1; v_call: TRBV20-1; j_call: TRBJ1-6; cdr3_aa: CSARDQGTGHNSPLHF; cdr3_nt: TGCAGTGCTAGAGATCAAGGGACAGGGCATAATTCACCCCTCCACTTT
clone_size: few; d_call: TRBD2; v_call: TRBV7-2; j_call: TRBJ2-1; cdr3_aa: CASSFQSGGVFF; cdr3_nt: TGTGCCAGCAGCTTCCAGTCGGGAGGGGTGTTCTTC
clone_size: -; d_call: -; v_call: TRBV28; j_call: TRBJ2-3; cdr3_aa: CASSPPPKDTQYF; cdr3_nt: TGTGCCAGCAGTCCCCCCCCGAAAGATACGCAGTATTTT
clone_size: -; d_call: -; v_call: TRBV12-3/TRBV12-4; j_call: TRBJ2-5; cdr3_aa: CASSLALGKETQYF; cdr3_nt: TGTGCCAGCAGTTTAGCGCTTGGGAAAGAGACCCAGTACTTC
clone_size: -; d_call: TRBD1; v_call: TRBV7-3; j_call: TRBJ2-7; cdr3_aa: CASSSGTGIAYEQYF; cdr3_nt: TGTGCCAGCAGCTCCGGGACAGGGATCGCCTACGAGCAGTACTTC
clone_size: once; d_call: -; v_call: TRBV24-1; j_call: TRBJ1-1; cdr3_aa: CVTMGRASTEAFF; cdr3_nt: TGTGTCACCATGGGACGGGCAAGTACTGAAGCTTTCTTT
clone_size: -; d_call: -; v_call: TRBV5-1; j_call: TRBJ1-2; cdr3_aa: CASSLSRTQYGYTF; cdr3_nt: TGCGCCAGCAGCTTGAGTCGGACTCAGTATGGCTACACCTTC
clone_size: few; d_call: -; v_call: TRBV10-3; j_call: TRBJ2-5; cdr3_aa: CAIRVQGQETQYF; cdr3_nt: TGTGCCATCAGGGTACAGGGCCAAGAGACCCAGTACTTC
clone_size: -; d_call: -; v_call: TRBV12-3/TRBV12-4; j_call: TRBJ1-4; cdr3_aa: CASSLDLAKLFF; cdr3_nt: TGTGCCAGCAGTTTAGATCTGGCAAAACTGTTTTTT
clone_size: -; d_call: -; v_call: TRBV6-6; j_call: TRBJ2-4; cdr3_aa: CAGSYSQGAKNIQYF; cdr3_nt: TGTGCCGGCAGTTACTCGCAGGGGGCCAAAAACATTCAGTACTTC
clone_size: few; d_call: -; v_call: TRBV9; j_call: TRBJ1-4; cdr3_aa: CASSPGQIIEKLFF; cdr3_nt: TGTGCCAGTAGTCCAGGACAGATTATCGAAAAACTGTTTTTT